One and the same sample provided the 21 T cell receptor beta chains below, sequenced in a study of T cells in Graves' hyperthyroidism and ophthalmopathy (dated 2019 in TCRdb). The library was obtained by multiplex PCR. The data were produced on an Illumina HiSeq 2000. TCR beta CDR3 regions were amplified from RNA transcripts. For the first round of RT-PCR on the TCR CDR3, the HTBI primer set was used together with the Qiagen OneStep RT-PCR kit. In TCRdb, the public reads were trimmed at Q25 with fastp and aligned with MiXCR, with productive beta chains retained. CDR3 protein sequences are deduplicated, and each keeps its most common genes and DNA. This sample holds 300,000 to 400,000 distinct CDR3 sequences; about 20% were observed only once. Of the sample, approximately 49% falls within the top ten clones. Sequenced: blood. The receptors originated from a woman in her fifties or sixties with Graves' hyperthyroidism.

Many counts were recorded for this clonotype. The chain has TRBV5-1 and TRBJ2-3; 10 nucleotides match TRBD1. CDR1 and CDR2 from the germline V gene are SGHRS and YFSETQ. Trimming cost V 7 bases and J 4 bases; bases outside gene matches: 6. CDR3 size: 14 residues. The CDR3 here is CASSAGQGADTQYF. CDR3 sequence (DNA): TGCGCCAGCTCAGCTGGACAGGGGGCAGATACGCAGTATTTT.

The chain links TRBV6-1 to TRBJ1-3; D unclear. V was cut by 6 bases and J by 8 bases, with 8 bases left in between. The length of the CDR3 is 11 residues. The germline CDR1 and CDR2 sequences are MNHNS and SASEGT. The CDR3 coding sequence is TGTGCCAGCAGCGTGTTACACACCATATATTTT. Its translation: CASSVLHTIYF.

The chain is built from TRBV5-4 and TRBJ2-1, with 10 bases that match TRBD2. V was pared by 4 bases and J by 8 bases, with 6 bases of the junction left unmatched. This CDR3 spans 14 amino acids. The germline CDR1 and CDR2 sequences are SGHNT and YYREEE (reference sequence). CDR3 nucleotide sequence: TGTGCCAGCAGCACGGGACTAGCGAAGCATGAGCAGTTCTTC. Translation: CASSTGLAKHEQFF.

This clonotype was detected many times. J is TRBJ2-3 and V is TRBV7-8, with 7 bases matching TRBD1. The CDR3 sequence is 16 residues long. J was trimmed by 0 bases and V by 0 bases; bases with no gene match: 3. Germline CDR1 reads SGHVS; CDR2 reads FQNEAQ. The CDR3: CASSLATGDSTDTQYF. The CDR3 bases are TGTGCCAGCAGCTTAGCTACAGGGGATAGCACAGATACGCAGTATTTT. Full variable domain (missing parts from reference TRBV7-8 and TRBJ2-3): GAGVSQSPRYKVAKRGQDVALRCDPISGHVSLFWYQQALGQGPEFLTYFQNEAQLDKSGLPSDRFFAERPEGSVSTLKIQRTQQEDSAVYLCASSLATGDSTDTQYFGPGTRLTVL.

This sequence joins TRBV7-3 and TRBJ2-3; 11 bases line up with TRBD2. CDR1 and CDR2 (germline): SGHTA, FQGTGA. The CDR3 consists of 16 residues. The V gene end was trimmed by 4 bases and the J gene end by 0 bases; junction bases not matched to a gene: 3. CDR3 amino acids: CASSSTSGASTDTQYF. The CDR3 DNA reads TGTGCCAGCAGCTCGACTAGCGGGGCTAGCACAGATACGCAGTATTTT.

This clonotype showed up many times. The chain joins TRBV3-1 to TRBJ2-3; 7 bases are a match to TRBD2. Germline V gene sequence: CDR1 LGHDT, CDR2 YNNKEL (reference sequence). V lost 4 bases to trimming and J lost 5 bases; unmatched junction nucleotides: 3. This CDR3 is built from 13 residues. CDR3 loop: CASSPGGLDTQYF. DNA of the CDR3: TGTGCCAGCAGCCCCGGGGGGTTAGATACGCAGTATTTT.

This chain links TRBV20-1 with TRBJ1-1, with a weak D call TRBD1 (5 bases). Germline assignment: CDR1 DFQATT and CDR2 SNEGSKA (reference sequence). V gave up 4 bases and J gave up 0 bases, with 12 bases separating them. This CDR3 is 14 amino acids long. CDR3 nucleotide sequence: TGCAGTGCTACAATGGGGCGGGTGAACACTGAAGCTTTCTTT. Encoded protein: CSATMGRVNTEAFF.

The chain employs TRBV29-1 and TRBJ2-1; the match to TRBD2 covers 7 bases. The length of the CDR3 is 15 residues. Germline V gene sequence: CDR1 SQVTM, CDR2 ANQGSEA. Losses at the gene ends were 1 base for V and 13 bases for J; bases not matched to a gene: 16. In DNA, the CDR3 is TGCAGCGTTGAAGGACCCGGGACTACAACCATGAAACAGTTCTTC. Its translation is CSVEGPGTTTMKQFF.

This clonotype has a count of ten or more. This sequence joins TRBV20-1 and TRBJ1-2, with D perhaps matching TRBD1 (5 bases). V was shortened by 6 bases and J by 4 bases, with 18 bases between the two germline ends. CDR1 is DFQATT, CDR2 SNEGSKA, per germline (reference sequence). CDR3 length: 14 residues. The CDR3 bases are TGCAGTGCCCTCTGGGAATCTGGGGGCTATGGCTACACCTTC. This translates into CSALWESGGYGYTF.

The CDR3 reads CASSINREDGYTF. CDR3 nucleotides: TGTGCCAGTAGTATTAACAGGGAAGATGGCTACACCTTC. The chain has TRBV19 and TRBJ1-2; weak D call: TRBD1 (6 bases). Between the trimmed V and J ends, which lost 3 bases and 6 bases, there was a span of 11 bases. CDR3 length: 13 residues. Germline-derived CDR1 and CDR2 are LNHDA and SQIVND (reference sequence).

This clonotype was picked up a small number of times. CDR3 amino acids: CAWSGRDRGPRSSYNSPLHF. In DNA form, the CDR3 reads TGTGCCTGGAGTGGCCGGGACAGGGGCCCCAGGAGCTCCTATAATTCACCCCTCCACTTT. The chain links TRBV30 to TRBJ1-6, with 10 nucleotides matching TRBD1. Germline loops: CDR1 GTSNPN, CDR2 SVGIG (reference sequence). The CDR3 extends over 20 amino acids. V lost 1 base to trimming and J lost 0 bases; unmatched junction nucleotides: 12.

This clonotype was seen more than once but under ten times. The rearrangement links TRBV15 to TRBJ1-1, with D possibly being TRBD1 (5 bases). CDR1 and CDR2 from the germline V gene are LNHNV and YYDKDF (reference sequence). With 0 bases removed from V and 1 base from J, the gap between germline ends came to 15 bases. CDR3 size: 17 residues. The CDR3 loop is CATSRDWGETKNTEAFF. The CDR3 DNA is TGTGCCACCAGCAGAGATTGGGGCGAAACCAAGAACACTGAAGCTTTCTTT. Combining the CDR3 with reference TRBV15 and TRBJ1-1 gives the whole variable domain DAMVIQNPRYQVTQFGKPVTLSCSQTLNHNVMYWYQQKSSQAPKLLFHYYDKDFNNEADTPDNFQSRRPNTSFCFLDIRSPGLGDTAMYLCATSRDWGETKNTEAFFGQGTRLTVV.

The J gene is TRBJ1-1, the V gene TRBV28; D is unresolved. This CDR3 has 14 amino acids. Germline lookup yields CDR1 MDHEN and CDR2 SYDVKM. V shed 6 bases and J shed 0 bases, with 11 bases lying between them. In nucleotides, the CDR3 is TGTGCCAGCAGCCGACAACCCATGAACACTGAAGCTTTCTTT. Its translation is CASSRQPMNTEAFF.

This clonotype was seen ten or more times. V is TRBV28 and J is TRBJ2-3, with D possibly TRBD1 on 5 matching bases. This CDR3 spans 14 amino acids. The ends were cut back, 4 bases at V and 2 bases at J, with 10 bases in the middle. CDR1 and CDR2 from the germline V gene are MDHEN and SYDVKM. CDR3 sequence reads: CASSSRANTDTQYF. The CDR3 coding sequence is TGTGCCAGCAGTTCCAGGGCTAACACAGATACGCAGTATTTT.

This sequence joins TRBV6-4 and TRBJ2-3, with D possibly being TRBD2 (7 bases). Germline CDR1 is MRHNA and CDR2 is SNTAGT. This CDR3 contains 20 residues. With 5 bases removed from V and 1 base from J, the gap between germline ends came to 28 bases. The CDR3 region is CASSKILVRGGGEGTDTQYF. The CDR3 nucleotides read TGTGCCAGCAGTAAAATACTTGTACGAGGAGGGGGGGAGGGCACAGATACGCAGTATTTT.

The rearrangement uses TRBV7-3 and TRBJ2-2, with D perhaps matching TRBD1 (7 bases). Germline V gene lookup returns CDR1 SGHTA and CDR2 FQGTGA. This CDR3 spans 14 amino acids. The CDR3 region is CAAGTDYPSGELFF. CDR3 nucleotide sequence: TGTGCGGCGGGGACAGACTACCCGTCTGGGGAGCTGTTTTTT.

This clonotype was seen only a few times. The chain couples TRBV2 to TRBJ2-7, with 7 bases aligning to TRBD1. CDR1 SNHLY and CDR2 FYNNEI come from the germline V gene. The ends lost 7 bases at V and 5 bases at J; junction bases unmatched: 8. The CDR3 sequence is 13 residues long. The CDR3 is CASTDPGGNEQYF. The CDR3 DNA follows: TGTGCCAGCACTGACCCAGGGGGTAACGAGCAGTACTTC.

This clonotype was detected once. Here the CDR3 reads CSVVEGRETQYF. In DNA form, the CDR3 reads TGCAGCGTTGTGGAAGGGCGGGAGACCCAGTACTTC. The V and J genes are TRBV29-1 and TRBJ2-5, with no clear D. Trimming removed 4 bases at V and 5 bases at J, with 11 bases between. CDR1 is SQVTM and CDR2 is ANQGSEA in the germline V gene. The CDR3 consists of 12 residues.

There are many counts of this clonotype. The chain has TRBV18 and TRBJ2-7; TRBD2 aligns across 14 bases. J lost 2 bases, V lost 0 bases, and 3 bases had no gene match. This CDR3 spans 17 amino acids. Germline CDR1 is KGHSH and CDR2 is LQKENI. The CDR3 coding sequence is TGTGCCAGCTCACCACCGGGACTAGCGGGAGCTCCCTACGAGCAGTACTTC. Translated, it gives CASSPPGLAGAPYEQYF.

This clonotype was counted many times. The chain is built from TRBV28 and TRBJ2-4; no firm D call. In germline, CDR1 is MDHEN, CDR2 SYDVKM. This CDR3 has 16 residues. Trimming took 2 bases from V and 3 from J, leaving 14 bases between them. This CDR3 is CASSLRDRRIKNIQYF. In DNA form, the CDR3 reads TGTGCCAGCAGTTTAAGGGATAGGCGGATCAAAAACATTCAGTACTTC.

This clonotype was detected ten times or more. The V call is TRBV12-3 or TRBV12-4, the J call TRBJ2-1; a possible D gene is TRBD2 (6 bases). Trimming removed 7 bases at V and 6 bases at J, with 10 bases between. CDR3 length: 12 amino acids. The DNA of the CDR3 is TGTGCCAGCACCCGGGGAGGCAATGAGCAGTTCTTC. This sequence encodes CASTRGGNEQFF.